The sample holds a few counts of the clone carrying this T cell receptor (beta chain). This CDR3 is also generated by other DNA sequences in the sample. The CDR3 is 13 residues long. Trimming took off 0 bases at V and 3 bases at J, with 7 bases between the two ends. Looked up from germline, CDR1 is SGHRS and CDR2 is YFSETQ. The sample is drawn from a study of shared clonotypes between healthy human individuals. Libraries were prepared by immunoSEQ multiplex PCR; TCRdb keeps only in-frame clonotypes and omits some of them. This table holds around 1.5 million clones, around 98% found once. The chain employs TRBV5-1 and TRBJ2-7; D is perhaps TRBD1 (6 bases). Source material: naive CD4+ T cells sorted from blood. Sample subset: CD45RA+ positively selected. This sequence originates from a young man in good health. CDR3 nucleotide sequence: TGCGCCAGCAGCTTGGTACAGGGCTACGAGCAGTACTTC. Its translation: CASSLVQGYEQYF.